This T cell receptor (beta chain) was obtained from a study of T cells in Graves' hyperthyroidism and ophthalmopathy. Study findings and constraints: The model identified upcoming ophthalmopathy a median approximately six months ahead of onset. Ophthalmopathy was distinguished from stable hyperthyroidism by 13 V-J signatures.

This CDR3 is 14 amino acids long. V lost 7 bases and J 6 bases, leaving 18 bases between the germline ends. Germline CDR1 MNHNS, CDR2 SASEGT. This clonotype was seen repeatedly, ten times or more. Its matching antigen is unknown. Amplified TCR beta CDR3 regions derived from RNA transcripts. TCR CDR3 regions were first amplified by RT-PCR with HTBI primers. TCRdb independently ran MiXCR on the multiplex PCR reads; one entry per CDR3 protein. The data contain approximately 150,000 distinct CDR3 sequences, 9.4% of them seen just once; the ten biggest clones take up around 20%. V gene TRBV6-1 combines with J gene TRBJ1-2; D call uncertain. The sequence was obtained from a woman between 18 and 29 years old with Graves' hyperthyroidism that later progressed to Graves' ophthalmopathy. Sequenced input: blood. In DNA form, the CDR3 reads TGTGCCAGCACCCTGGGCCAAGAGGTCAATGGCTACACCTTC. Translated, it gives CASTLGQEVNGYTF.